A selection of T cell receptor beta chains follows, all from one sample in a study of blood T cell repertoires in COVID-19. Sequencing was performed with immunoSEQ multiplex PCR; in TCRdb, only in-frame clones are kept and a portion is missing. The sample holds 250,000 to 300,000 clones, over 75% seen once. Sample: peripheral blood. The receptors originated from a woman between 65 and 79 years old with acute or convalescent COVID-19. Both conserved end residues are part of each CDR3. The order of the fields is V gene, clone size, J gene, D gene, CDR3 protein. D genes are given only for firm matches. A row's size may be missing; if present it is once, few, many or a size class.

TRBV5-8	once	TRBJ1-1	.	CASSPLRGSTEAFF
TRBV7-9	.	TRBJ2-7	TRBD1	CASSSRDSYEQYF
TRBV5-4	once	TRBJ1-3	TRBD1	CASSYSGGGLAGNTIYF
TRBV2	.	TRBJ2-3	.	CASSVQVTDTQYF
TRBV19	.	TRBJ1-5	.	CASSLDSRNQPQHF
TRBV5-1	.	TRBJ2-1	TRBD1	CASSLGRGTGRNEQFF
TRBV5-4	.	TRBJ1-3	.	CASSLDGSGNTIYF
TRBV2	.	TRBJ1-5	.	CASSGGGSAQPQHF
TRBV12-3/TRBV12-4	.	TRBJ1-5	.	CASSRNQPQHF
TRBV30	.	TRBJ1-6	.	CAWGPGDGPGSPLHF
TRBV7-9	.	TRBJ1-2	TRBD1	CASSVGQGYGYTF
TRBV28	once	TRBJ1-5	TRBD1	CASRDRVSNQPQHF
TRBV7-9	.	TRBJ2-1	.	CASSFGEAANEQFF
TRBV2	.	TRBJ1-2	.	CASSINRENGYTF
TRBV5-4	.	TRBJ1-2	.	CASRGQGRYGYTF
TRBV24-1	.	TRBJ1-5	TRBD1	CATSGLDRDGDQPQHF
TRBV20-1	.	TRBJ2-6	.	CSASSGDSYSGANVLTF
TRBV6-5	.	TRBJ1-6	.	CASTQGIYNSPLHF
TRBV7-9	.	TRBJ2-1	.	CASSATGTTSYNEQFF
TRBV5-1	.	TRBJ1-1	TRBD1	CASSPRDRVARGTEAFF
TRBV2	.	TRBJ1-2	TRBD1	CASSEGQGYGYTF
TRBV5-1	.	TRBJ1-2	.	CASSLSGANYGYTF
TRBV12-3/TRBV12-4	.	TRBJ1-2	TRBD1	CASSFSGTGEITF
TRBV5-4	.	TRBJ1-2	TRBD1	CASSVDRGHGYTF
TRBV2	.	TRBJ1-5	TRBD1	CASSEAGDRAVGQPQHF
TRBV6-5	.	TRBJ2-7	TRBD1	CASSRDRVYEQYF
TRBV3-1/TRBV3-2	.	TRBJ2-1	TRBD1	CASSKDRVGQFF
TRBV30	.	TRBJ1-1	.	CAWSEQANTEAFF
TRBV6-5	.	TRBJ2-3	.	CATSGGSTDTQYF
TRBV5-1	.	TRBJ2-5	.	CASSFLGGKETQYF
TRBV5-1	.	TRBJ1-1	.	CASSFQGRGSEAFF
TRBV5-1	few	TRBJ2-1	TRBD2	CASSEPGLASNEQFF
TRBV5-1	once	TRBJ2-3	TRBD1	CASSSTGGKDTQYF
TRBV3-1/TRBV3-2	once	TRBJ1-2	.	CASSQADSLVYFGGYTF
TRBV3-1/TRBV3-2	.	TRBJ1-2	.	CASSPALQTNYGYTF
TRBV6-5	.	TRBJ1-5	.	CASSDGRPDQPQHF
TRBV29-1	.	TRBJ2-7	.	CSGVGGPPYEQYF
TRBV7-9	.	TRBJ1-5	TRBD1	CASSSGQLEVYQPQHF
TRBV10-3	once	TRBJ2-5	.	CAIRPGTPGETQYF
TRBV15	.	TRBJ1-2	TRBD1	CATSRDGRDRAYGYTF
TRBV19	.	TRBJ1-5	TRBD1	CASSISGQINQPQHF
TRBV2	.	TRBJ2-3	TRBD2	CASRRDYSWDTQYF
TRBV19	.	TRBJ1-2	TRBD1	CASSDRGRVGGYTF
TRBV27	.	TRBJ1-4	.	CASSLVWGREARNEKLFF
TRBV3-1/TRBV3-2	.	TRBJ1-1	.	CASRGQIGAEAFF
TRBV6-5	many	TRBJ2-7	.	CASKDSAYEQYF
TRBV6-8	.	TRBJ1-1	.	CASSYSKPMLNTEAFF
TRBV6-5	.	TRBJ1-2	.	CASSSSRDPYGYTF
TRBV6-1	once	TRBJ2-3	.	CASSRDMADTQYF
TRBV3-1/TRBV3-2	.	TRBJ1-3	.	CASSRRRPRSGNTIYF
TRBV19	once	TRBJ1-2	TRBD1	CASSSGTGVISYTF
TRBV2	.	TRBJ2-1	TRBD2	CASSAGGLYNEQFF